Following are 9 T cell receptor beta chains from one sample sequenced in a study of blood T cell repertoires in COVID-19 (TCRdb year 2020). Library preparation used the immunoSEQ multiplex PCR assay. As stored in TCRdb, this immuneACCESS dataset retains in-frame rearrangements with V and J assigned. A fraction of the clones does not appear; measured against another copy, unresolved V genes explain less than half of the discrepancy, and the remainder lacks a known reason. This sample has some 200,000 clones in its table, and roughly 80% of those were observed once. The top ten hold roughly 5% of the sample. The sample was peripheral blood. The receptors originated from a woman aged 60-75 years who had recovered from COVID-19.

CDR3 DNA sequence: TGTGCCAGTAGTAGGTCTGCAGGGAATACCGGGGAGCTGTTTTTT. Protein product: CASSRSAGNTGELFF. The chain is built from TRBV19 and TRBJ2-2; D possibly corresponds to TRBD1 (5 bases). V was shortened by 4 bases and J by 5 bases, with 14 bases between the two germline ends. CDR1 and CDR2 from the germline V gene are LNHDA and SQIVND (reference sequence). The CDR3 is 15 residues long. The variable domain in full, with the rest retrieved from reference TRBV19 and TRBJ2-2, is DGGITQSPKYLFRKEGQNVTLSCEQNLNHDAMYWYRQDPGQGLRLIYYSQIVNDFQKGDIAEGYSVSREKKESFPLTVTSAQKNPTAFYLCASSRSAGNTGELFFGEGSRLTVL.

A note on this clone: One junction end does not reproduce the germline sequence, and a read error may be involved. This rearrangement joins TRBV5-1 to TRBJ2-5; 11 bases are a match to TRBD2. There are 13 residues in the CDR3. Germline values: CDR1 SGHRS, CDR2 YFSETQ. The CDR3 nucleotides read TGCGCCAGCAGCTCCTCGACTAGCGGGGCGCCTCACTTC. Translating it yields CASSSSTSGAPHF.

The chain uses TRBV3-1 (or the pseudogene TRBV3-2) and TRBJ2-5, with 12 bases matching TRBD2. There are 16 residues in the CDR3. Trimming took 4 bases from V and 1 from J; bases not matched to a gene: 4. Germline loops: CDR1 LGHDT, CDR2 YNNKEL (reference sequence). CDR3 in amino acids: CASSPGLAGPQETQYF. As DNA, the CDR3 is TGTGCCAGCAGCCCGGGACTAGCGGGCCCCCAAGAGACCCAGTACTTC.

The rearrangement uses TRBV5-6 and TRBJ2-1, with 9 bases lining up with TRBD2. V lost 0 bases and J lost 4; bases outside the gene matches: 8. This CDR3 has 17 residues. Looked up from germline, CDR1 is SGHDT and CDR2 is YYEEEE. The CDR3 here is CASSLGNSGGLYNEQFF. DNA of the CDR3: TGTGCCAGCAGCTTGGGTAATAGCGGGGGATTATACAATGAGCAGTTCTTC.

The sample holds a few counts of this clone. This sequence joins TRBV7-2 and TRBJ2-5; D call uncertain. There are 13 residues in the CDR3. Trimming left V 2 bases short and J 0 bases short, with 4 bases between. Germline values: CDR1 SGHTA, CDR2 FQGNSA. This CDR3 reads CASSLSYQETQYF. In nucleotides, the CDR3 is TGTGCCAGCAGCTTAAGCTACCAAGAGACCCAGTACTTC.

The chain uses TRBV15 and TRBJ1-6; TRBD1 might be the D (6 bases). Trimming cost V 8 bases and J 4 bases, with 21 bases left between them. The CDR3 contains 17 residues. Germline V CDR1 and CDR2: LNHNV, YYDKDF (reference sequence). In DNA form, the CDR3 reads TGTGCCACCTCCCCTTGGGGGGGGCGCCGATATAATTCACCCCTCCACTTT. Its translation is CATSPWGGRRYNSPLHF.

The chain employs TRBV3-1 (or the pseudogene TRBV3-2) and TRBJ2-5, with a tentative D call TRBD2 (5 bases). The CDR3 has 14 amino acids. V lost 4 bases and J lost 1, with 10 bases in between. Germline values: CDR1 LGHDT, CDR2 YNNKEL (reference sequence). Here the CDR3 DNA reads TGTGCCAGCAGCCTGGTCACTAGCCAAGAGACCCAGTACTTC. This translates into CASSLVTSQETQYF.

The rearrangement links TRBV6-2 or TRBV6-3 to TRBJ1-5, with a possible D match to TRBD1 (6 bases). The CDR3 sequence is 13 residues long. Germline V lookup: CDR1 MNHEY, CDR2 SVGEGT. V dropped 5 bases and J dropped 9 bases, with 14 bases sitting between them. DNA for the CDR3: TGTGCCAGCAGTCTCGGACAGTCCCGGCCCCAGCATTTT. As protein: CASSLGQSRPQHF.

This chain connects TRBV18 to TRBJ2-5; D call uncertain. Germline values: CDR1 KGHSH, CDR2 LQKENI. Trimming cost V 4 bases and J 4 bases, with 10 bases left between them. This CDR3 contains 13 residues. The CDR3 reads CASSQEARETQYF. CDR3 nucleotides: TGTGCCAGCTCACAAGAAGCACGAGAGACCCAGTACTTC.